This is a list of T cell receptor beta chains from one sample in a study of CD8+ T cells in alopecia areata. The repertoire was sequenced with immunoSEQ multiplex PCR; TCRdb's copy has only in-frame clones and lacks some. The sample has 200,000 or so clones, roughly 64% seen once. Sequences were derived from CD4+ T cells sorted from blood, sampled at week 24, from a patient treated with tofacitinib. Receptors were obtained from a human donor with alopecia areata. The CDR3 runs from the conserved cysteine through the conserved F or W. Each record gives: J gene, D gene, V gene, clone size, CDR3 protein, CDR3 DNA. D genes are given only for firm matches. Only part of the rows carry a size: once, few, many, or a class if the clone is expanded.

TRBJ2-7 | - | TRBV28 | few | CASSSASAGGFHEQYF | TGTGCCAGCAGTTCGGCCTCAGCCGGGGGTTTCCACGAGCAGTACTTC
TRBJ2-5 | - | TRBV28 | - | CASSFTQVRETQYF | TGTGCCAGCAGTTTCACCCAGGTGCGAGAGACCCAGTACTTC
TRBJ2-2 | - | TRBV15 | - | CATSRGDPGELFF | TGTGCCACCAGCAGGGGGGATCCCGGGGAGCTGTTTTTT
TRBJ1-1 | TRBD1 | TRBV4-2 | - | CASSPTQGALMNTEAFF | TGTGCCAGCAGCCCGACACAGGGGGCGTTGATGAACACTGAAGCTTTCTTT
TRBJ2-7 | - | TRBV5-1 | - | CASSLDGRTDEQYF | TGCGCCAGCAGCTTGGACGGCAGAACGGACGAGCAGTACTTC
TRBJ2-1 | TRBD2 | TRBV7-3 | - | CASSLTFQAGGPGNEQFF | TGTGCCAGCAGCTTAACGTTTCAAGCGGGAGGGCCTGGCAATGAGCAGTTCTTC
TRBJ2-5 | TRBD2 | TRBV2 | few | CASSGTSAGETQYF | TGTGCCAGCAGTGGAACTAGCGCTGGAGAGACCCAGTACTTC
TRBJ2-5 | TRBD1 | TRBV30 | - | CAWSVQGAETQYF | TGTGCCTGGAGTGTACAGGGGGCAGAGACCCAGTACTTC
TRBJ1-2 | TRBD1 | TRBV7-2 | - | CASSLGGTGYGYTF | TGTGCCAGCAGCTTAGGAGGGACAGGGTATGGCTACACCTTC
TRBJ2-7 | TRBD1 | TRBV30 | - | CAWDRGRGNEQYF | TGTGCCTGGGACAGGGGGCGCGGTAACGAGCAGTACTTC
TRBJ2-7 | TRBD1 | TRBV27 | - | CASSRQGIPYEQYF | TGTGCCAGCAGTAGACAGGGAATCCCCTACGAGCAGTACTTC
TRBJ2-7 | - | TRBV7-9 | - | CASSSPRRYEQYF | TGTGCCAGCAGCTCCCCCAGGCGCTACGAGCAGTACTTC
TRBJ2-1 | - | TRBV7-2 | - | CASSQDSSSYNEQFF | TGTGCCAGCAGCCAAGACAGTAGCTCCTACAATGAGCAGTTCTTC
TRBJ2-7 | - | TRBV28 | few | CASSSLPIGEQYF | TGTGCCAGCAGTTCCCTCCCTATCGGGGAGCAGTACTTC
TRBJ2-1 | TRBD1 | TRBV5-4 | - | CASSSNLDRGDEQFF | TGTGCCAGCAGCTCCAATCTGGACAGGGGTGATGAGCAGTTCTTC
TRBJ1-2 | - | TRBV2 | - | CASGGPPNYGYTF | TGTGCCAGCGGGGGACCGCCTAACTATGGCTACACCTTC
TRBJ1-3 | - | TRBV10-3 | - | CAIKPGTANTIYF | TGTGCCATCAAGCCAGGGACTGCAAACACCATATATTTT
TRBJ2-7 | - | TRBV6-6 | - | CASSWGEDYEQYF | TGTGCCAGCAGTTGGGGGGAGGACTACGAGCAGTACTTC
TRBJ2-7 | - | TRBV7-9 | - | CASNAQRGSEQYF | TGTGCCAGCAACGCCCAGAGGGGCTCCGAGCAGTACTTC
TRBJ1-5 | - | TRBV7-2 | few | CASSSGSNQPQHF | TGTGCCAGCAGCTCTGGGAGCAATCAGCCCCAGCATTTT
TRBJ1-2 | - | TRBV30 | - | CAWTRQASGYTF | TGTGCCTGGACTAGACAGGCCTCTGGCTACACCTTC
TRBJ2-7 | TRBD2 | TRBV2 | - | CASSTPGLVGEQYF | TGTGCCAGCAGCACCCCGGGACTAGTGGGAGAGCAGTACTTC
TRBJ2-5 | - | TRBV29-1 | few | CSVGGVGSANQETQYF | TGCAGCGTCGGGGGTGTAGGTAGCGCCAACCAAGAGACCCAGTACTTC
TRBJ1-5 | - | TRBV15 | - | CATSRQAQPQHF | TGTGCCACCAGCAGACAGGCCCAGCCCCAGCATTTT
TRBJ1-2 | TRBD1 | TRBV30 | - | CAWNPTGNYGYTF | TGTGCCTGGAACCCGACAGGGAACTATGGCTACACCTTC
TRBJ2-7 | TRBD2 | TRBV7-2 | - | CASSVRAGGTPAEQYF | TGTGCCAGCAGCGTAAGGGCGGGGGGGACCCCAGCCGAGCAGTACTTC
TRBJ2-3 | - | TRBV4-3 | - | CASSPRVGTDTQYF | TGCGCCAGCAGCCCACGTGTCGGCACAGATACGCAGTATTTT
TRBJ1-6 | - | TRBV7-9 | - | CASSSLGDGRYSPLHF | TGTGCCAGCAGCTCCTTGGGGGACGGCCGATATTCACCCCTCCACTTT
TRBJ2-3 | TRBD2 | TRBV5-1 | - | CASSLEAAGGNTDTQYF | TGCGCCAGCAGCTTGGAGGCAGCGGGGGGCAACACAGATACGCAGTATTTT
TRBJ2-7 | - | TRBV10-3 | few | CAISESSRRGYEQYF | TGTGCCATCAGTGAGTCTTCCAGGAGGGGCTACGAGCAGTACTTC
TRBJ2-3 | - | TRBV7-9 | - | CASAPRPGGPRWKDTQYF | TGTGCCAGCGCCCCCCGTCCTGGAGGGCCCCGGTGGAAAGATACGCAGTATTTT
TRBJ1-1 | - | TRBV6-5 | - | CASRRGQRNTEAFF | TGTGCCAGTCGTAGGGGACAAAGGAACACTGAAGCTTTCTTT
TRBJ1-4 | - | TRBV7-2 | - | CASSLEDSNEKLFF | TGTGCCAGCAGCTTAGAGGACTCTAATGAAAAACTGTTTTTT
TRBJ1-6 | - | TRBV5-8 | few | CASSEGHPDSPLHF | TGTGCCAGCAGCGAGGGACACCCTGATTCACCCCTCCACTTT
TRBJ2-5 | - | TRBV7-2 | - | CASSKRQGGVDLETQYF | TGTGCCAGCAGCAAGAGACAGGGAGGAGTCGATCTTGAGACCCAGTACTTC
TRBJ2-1 | - | TRBV27 | - | CASSPAGRVLGQFF | TGTGCCAGCAGTCCCGCCGGACGTGTCTTAGGGCAGTTCTTC
TRBJ2-3 | - | TRBV30 | - | CAWSAGGTDTQYF | TGTGCCTGGAGTGCAGGAGGCACAGATACGCAGTATTTT
TRBJ2-1 | - | TRBV29-1 | - | CSVHREQTNEQFF | TGCAGCGTACACAGGGAGCAGACCAATGAGCAGTTCTTC
TRBJ1-1 | - | TRBV30 | few | CAWSEQGAEAFF | TGTGCCTGGAGTGAGCAGGGTGCTGAAGCTTTCTTT
TRBJ2-5 | - | TRBV30 | - | CAWGPGEAVGETQYF | TGTGCCTGGGGACCGGGGGAGGCGGTTGGGGAGACCCAGTACTTC
TRBJ2-7 | - | TRBV2 | - | CASSVVYEQYF | TGTGCCAGCAGTGTAGTATACGAGCAGTACTTC
TRBJ2-7 | TRBD2 | TRBV4-1 | - | CASSQEGSGTINFYEQYF | TGCGCCAGCAGCCAGGAAGGCTCCGGGACTATCAACTTCTACGAGCAGTACTTC
TRBJ2-7 | TRBD1 | TRBV5-5 | few | CASSFRQGGYEQYF | TGTGCCAGCAGCTTTAGACAGGGCGGTTACGAGCAGTACTTC
TRBJ2-7 | TRBD2 | TRBV30 | - | CAWRGTSWDEQYF | TGTGCCTGGAGAGGGACTAGTTGGGACGAGCAGTACTTC
TRBJ1-1 | TRBD1 | TRBV5-1 | - | CASSLAAGGSEAFF | TGCGCCAGCAGCTTGGCGGCAGGGGGCTCTGAAGCTTTCTTT
TRBJ2-1 | TRBD1 | TRBV29-1 | - | CSVRIGQGASNEQFF | TGCAGCGTTCGTATAGGACAGGGGGCTAGCAATGAGCAGTTCTTC
TRBJ1-2 | - | TRBV29-1 | - | CSVVGLGQIYGYTF | TGCAGCGTTGTTGGTCTGGGGCAGATCTATGGCTACACCTTC
TRBJ2-3 | - | TRBV19 | - | CASSIAGGTDTQYF | TGTGCCAGTAGTATCGCAGGGGGCACAGATACGCAGTATTTT
TRBJ1-5 | - | TRBV10-3 | - | CAIRQDNQPQHF | TGTGCCATCAGACAGGACAATCAGCCCCAGCATTTT
TRBJ1-5 | - | TRBV19 | - | CASSLQGRGNQPQHF | TGTGCCAGTAGTTTACAGGGAAGAGGTAATCAGCCCCAGCATTTT
TRBJ1-1 | - | TRBV5-4 | - | CASSLGGPRAPEAFF | TGTGCCAGCAGCTTGGGGGGACCCAGGGCCCCTGAAGCTTTCTTT
TRBJ1-4 | - | TRBV27 | - | CASSLSGTPNEKLFF | TGTGCCAGCAGTTTGTCCGGGACTCCGAATGAAAAACTGTTTTTT
TRBJ2-3 | - | TRBV30 | - | CAWSVGSAYLTDTQYF | TGTGCCTGGAGTGTAGGGTCAGCTTACCTTACAGATACGCAGTATTTT
TRBJ2-7 | - | TRBV28 | - | CASIGAGISYEQYF | TGTGCCAGCATTGGGGCAGGGATCTCCTACGAGCAGTACTTC
TRBJ2-3 | - | TRBV29-1 | - | CSVGPPGGGLVSTQYF | TGCAGCGTTGGGCCCCCAGGGGGGGGCCTTGTAAGTACGCAGTATTTT
TRBJ2-7 | TRBD1 | TRBV19 | - | CASSPRGTGDNEQYF | TGTGCCAGTAGCCCACGGGGGACAGGGGACAACGAGCAGTACTTC
TRBJ2-7 | - | TRBV28 | - | CASSLRTEQYF | TGTGCCAGCAGTCTCAGAACCGAGCAGTACTTC